The rows below give T cell receptor gamma chains drawn from one sample of a study of intestinal T cells in coeliac disease. TCRdb reapplied CATT to the multiplex PCR reads. This repertoire shows about 1,800 gamma-chain clones, about 50% found once; its top ten account for 6% to 8%. Sequenced material: a duodenal biopsy. All receptors derive from a human donor with celiac disease. The CDR3 runs from the conserved cysteine through the conserved F or W. Size tells how often a clone was seen (once, few, many) or the class of an expanded clone, and some rows leave it out.

v_call: TRGV10
j_call: TRGJ1/TRGJ2
cdr3_length: 13
clone_size: NA
cdr3_nt: TGTGCTGCGTGGGTTATTGGCGAAATAAAGAAACTCTTT
cdr3_aa: CAAWVIGEIKKLF

v_call: TRGV10
j_call: TRGJ1/TRGJ2
cdr3_length: 10
clone_size: few
cdr3_nt: TGTGCTGCGTGGAAAGTGGGGAAACTCTTT
cdr3_aa: CAAWKVGKLF

v_call: TRGV8
j_call: TRGJ1/TRGJ2
cdr3_length: 9
clone_size: NA
cdr3_nt: TGTGCCACCTCTTATAAGAAACTCTTT
cdr3_aa: CATSYKKLF

v_call: TRGV8
j_call: TRGJ1/TRGJ2
cdr3_length: 11
clone_size: few
cdr3_nt: TGTGCCACCTGGGAAGGTTATAAGAAACTCTTT
cdr3_aa: CATWEGYKKLF

v_call: TRGV3
j_call: TRGJP1
cdr3_length: 15
clone_size: once
cdr3_nt: TGTGCCACCTGGGACAGCCCATACTACTTGGTGTTCAAGATATTT
cdr3_aa: CATWDSPYYLVFKIF

v_call: TRGV2
j_call: TRGJ1/TRGJ2
cdr3_length: 13
clone_size: NA
cdr3_nt: TGTGCCACCTGGGACGGGCAGGGTTATAAGAAACTCTTT
cdr3_aa: CATWDGQGYKKLF

v_call: TRGV10
j_call: TRGJ1/TRGJ2
cdr3_length: 17
clone_size: NA
cdr3_nt: TGTGCTGCGTGGGAAAGGAAGGAGTTGCGTGTTATTTATAAGAAACTCTTT
cdr3_aa: CAAWERKELRVIYKKLF

v_call: TRGV3
j_call: TRGJ1/TRGJ2
cdr3_length: 16
clone_size: once
cdr3_nt: TGTGCCACCTGGGACAGGCTTGCCCCCTATTATTATAAGAAACTCTTT
cdr3_aa: CATWDRLAPYYYKKLF

v_call: TRGV2
j_call: TRGJ1/TRGJ2
cdr3_length: 12
clone_size: NA
cdr3_nt: TGTGCCACCTGGGACGGGCCAAATAAGAAACTCTTT
cdr3_aa: CATWDGPNKKLF

v_call: TRGV2
j_call: TRGJP1
cdr3_length: 15
clone_size: NA
cdr3_nt: TGTGCCACCTGGGACGGGCCCGGCACTGGTTGGTTCAAGATATTT
cdr3_aa: CATWDGPGTGWFKIF

v_call: TRGV8
j_call: TRGJ1/TRGJ2
cdr3_length: 13
clone_size: few
cdr3_nt: TGTGCCACCTGGGATACATTCTCCGCCGAGAAACTCTTT
cdr3_aa: CATWDTFSAEKLF

v_call: TRGV3
j_call: TRGJ1/TRGJ2
cdr3_length: 18
clone_size: NA
cdr3_nt: TGTGCCACCTGGGACAGGCCCCCCCATCACCCTACTTATTATAAGAAACTCTTT
cdr3_aa: CATWDRPPHHPTYYKKLF

v_call: TRGV10
j_call: TRGJ1/TRGJ2
cdr3_length: 15
clone_size: NA
cdr3_nt: TGTGCTGCGTGGATATGTGACTGCCGTTATTATAAGAAACTCTTT
cdr3_aa: CAAWICDCRYYKKLF

v_call: TRGV2
j_call: TRGJ1/TRGJ2
cdr3_length: 14
clone_size: NA
cdr3_nt: TGTGCCGACCTGGACCCCTCCCCTTATTATAAGAAACTCTTT
cdr3_aa: CADLDPSPYYKKLF

v_call: TRGV2
j_call: TRGJ1/TRGJ2
cdr3_length: 9
clone_size: NA
cdr3_nt: TGTGCCAAGAGGGACAGAAACCTCTTT
cdr3_aa: CAKRDRNLF

v_call: TRGV11
j_call: TRGJP1
cdr3_length: 20
clone_size: large
cdr3_nt: TGTGCCTGCTGGATTAGGCACCATCTCCTACTTATTGGCACTGGTTGGTTCAAGATATTT
cdr3_aa: CACWIRHHLLLIGTGWFKIF

v_call: TRGV2
j_call: TRGJ1/TRGJ2
cdr3_length: 11
clone_size: few
cdr3_nt: TGTGCCACCTGGGACGGGGAGAAGAAACTCTTT
cdr3_aa: CATWDGEKKLF

v_call: TRGV8
j_call: TRGJ1/TRGJ2
cdr3_length: 13
clone_size: NA
cdr3_nt: TGTGCACCTGGGATACCCCCTCATTATAAGAAACTCTTT
cdr3_aa: CAPGIPPHYKKLF

v_call: TRGV2
j_call: TRGJ1/TRGJ2
cdr3_length: 13
clone_size: few
cdr3_nt: TGTGCCACCTGGGACGGGCTTTTCGATAAGAAACTCTTT
cdr3_aa: CATWDGLFDKKLF

v_call: TRGV8
j_call: TRGJ1/TRGJ2
cdr3_length: 17
clone_size: NA
cdr3_nt: TGTGCCACTGGGATGGCTTTGAAACAGGGGCTTTATTATAAGAAACTCTTT
cdr3_aa: CATGMALKQGLYYKKLF

v_call: TRGV11
j_call: TRGJP1
cdr3_length: 17
clone_size: large
cdr3_nt: NA
cdr3_aa: CTTVPAGLEGTGWFKIF

v_call: TRGV2
j_call: TRGJ1/TRGJ2
cdr3_length: 9
clone_size: NA
cdr3_nt: TGTGCCACCTGGGGAAGATTACTCTTT
cdr3_aa: CATWGRLLF

v_call: TRGV10
j_call: TRGJ1/TRGJ2
cdr3_length: 17
clone_size: NA
cdr3_nt: TGTGCTGCGTGGGATTCATCCCTCCCCTCGAATTATTATAAGAAACTCTTT
cdr3_aa: CAAWDSSLPSNYYKKLF

v_call: TRGV8
j_call: TRGJP1
cdr3_length: 14
clone_size: NA
cdr3_nt: TGTGCCACCTGGGACTATACCACTGGTTGGTTCAAGATATTT
cdr3_aa: CATWDYTTGWFKIF

v_call: TRGV8
j_call: TRGJP1
cdr3_length: 13
clone_size: few
cdr3_nt: TGTGCCACCTGGGATTCGTCTGGTTGGTTCAAGATATTT
cdr3_aa: CATWDSSGWFKIF

v_call: TRGV3
j_call: TRGJ1/TRGJ2
cdr3_length: 12
clone_size: NA
cdr3_nt: TGTGCCACCTGGGACAGGCAATGGAAGAAACTCTTT
cdr3_aa: CATWDRQWKKLF

v_call: TRGV2
j_call: TRGJP1
cdr3_length: 15
clone_size: NA
cdr3_nt: TGTGCCACCTGGGACGTCCAATTCACTGATTGGTTCAAGATATTT
cdr3_aa: CATWDVQFTDWFKIF

v_call: TRGV10
j_call: TRGJP1
cdr3_length: 14
clone_size: NA
cdr3_nt: TGTGCCGCGTGGAATGATACCACTGGTTGGTTCAAGATATTT
cdr3_aa: CAAWNDTTGWFKIF

v_call: TRGV8
j_call: TRGJP1
cdr3_length: 20
clone_size: NA
cdr3_nt: TGTGCCACCTCGGGACTACCCCTCCGGGTTAAGGATACCACTGGTTGGTTCAAGATATTT
cdr3_aa: CATSGLPLRVKDTTGWFKIF

v_call: TRGV2
j_call: TRGJP2
cdr3_length: 15
clone_size: large
cdr3_nt: TGTGCCACCTGGGACGGGCCTGGGGTTAGTTGGATCAAGACGTTT
cdr3_aa: CATWDGPGVSWIKTF

v_call: TRGV2
j_call: TRGJP2
cdr3_length: 14
clone_size: NA
cdr3_nt: TGTGCCACCTGGGACGGCCGTAGTGATTGGATCAAGACGTTT
cdr3_aa: CATWDGRSDWIKTF

v_call: TRGV2
j_call: TRGJ1/TRGJ2
cdr3_length: 14
clone_size: few
cdr3_nt: TGTGCCACCTGGGACGGGGGGACGGGATATAAGAAACTCTTT
cdr3_aa: CATWDGGTGYKKLF

v_call: TRGV11
j_call: TRGJ1/TRGJ2
cdr3_length: 16
clone_size: once
cdr3_nt: TGTGCCTGCCGGGACCATACGCCGGCGAATTATTATAAGAAACTCTTT
cdr3_aa: CACRDHTPANYYKKLF

v_call: TRGV3
j_call: TRGJ1/TRGJ2
cdr3_length: 10
clone_size: few
cdr3_nt: TGTGCCACCTGGGACAATGGGAAACTCTTT
cdr3_aa: CATWDNGKLF

v_call: TRGV2
j_call: TRGJP2
cdr3_length: 11
clone_size: NA
cdr3_nt: TGTGCCAACCTGGGGCGGGGGATCAAGACGTTT
cdr3_aa: CANLGRGIKTF

v_call: TRGV10
j_call: TRGJ1/TRGJ2
cdr3_length: 15
clone_size: NA
cdr3_nt: TGTGCTGCGTGGGATATGTGCTGCCGTTATTATAAGAAACTCTTT
cdr3_aa: CAAWDMCCRYYKKLF

v_call: TRGV3
j_call: TRGJ1/TRGJ2
cdr3_length: 13
clone_size: few
cdr3_nt: TGTGCCACCTGGGACGGGAATTATTATAAGAAACTCTTT
cdr3_aa: CATWDGNYYKKLF

v_call: TRGV2
j_call: TRGJP1
cdr3_length: 17
clone_size: NA
cdr3_nt: TGTGCCACCTGGGACGGGCCTTGGAAAACCACTGGTTGGTTCAAGATATTT
cdr3_aa: CATWDGPWKTTGWFKIF

v_call: TRGV10
j_call: TRGJP1
cdr3_length: 16
clone_size: NA
cdr3_nt: TGTGCTGCGTGGGATTCGAGGGGTACCACTGGTTGGTTCAAGATATTT
cdr3_aa: CAAWDSRGTTGWFKIF

v_call: TRGV3
j_call: TRGJP2
cdr3_length: 16
clone_size: few
cdr3_nt: TGTGCCACCTGGGACAGGCGAGTATATAGTGATTGGATCAAGACGTTT
cdr3_aa: CATWDRRVYSDWIKTF

v_call: TRGV9
j_call: TRGJ1/TRGJ2
cdr3_length: 14
clone_size: NA
cdr3_nt: TGTGCCTTGTGGGAAGGTGCACGGTATTATAAGAAACTCTTT
cdr3_aa: CALWEGARYYKKLF

v_call: TRGV10
j_call: TRGJ1/TRGJ2
cdr3_length: 10
clone_size: NA
cdr3_nt: TGTGCTAGAGAATTATATAAGAAACTCTTT
cdr3_aa: CARELYKKLF